This T cell receptor (beta chain) emerged from a study of T cell repertoires in cytomegalovirus infection. Looking at the study overall: Shared public TCR beta signatures pointed to both CMV infection and a matching HLA type. General study results and limits: The response measured ex vivo was dominated by TCR beta clonotypes (HLA-C-restricted and CMV-specific).

On this clonotype itself: Its specificity is unknown.

The germline V gene encodes CDR1 SGHVS and CDR2 FQNEAQ. CDR3 length: 16 residues. J gave up 8 bases and V 7 bases, and 14 bases lay outside the gene matches. TCRdb reprocessed the reads with MiXCR, giving one entry per CDR3 protein. This table holds more than 250,000 distinct CDR3 sequences, 20% to 30% found once. The genes are TRBV7-8 and TRBJ2-1, with 10 bases that match TRBD1. This TCR came from a human donor in good health (CMV status not recorded). Some clones in this sample may be carry-over from other donors' samples. The sample here was cultured PBMCs, taken from culture after CMV antigen stimulation. The CDR3 reads CASTGSRDRGIDEQFF. In DNA, the CDR3 is TGTGCCAGCACAGGGAGCCGGGACAGGGGAATCGATGAGCAGTTCTTC.